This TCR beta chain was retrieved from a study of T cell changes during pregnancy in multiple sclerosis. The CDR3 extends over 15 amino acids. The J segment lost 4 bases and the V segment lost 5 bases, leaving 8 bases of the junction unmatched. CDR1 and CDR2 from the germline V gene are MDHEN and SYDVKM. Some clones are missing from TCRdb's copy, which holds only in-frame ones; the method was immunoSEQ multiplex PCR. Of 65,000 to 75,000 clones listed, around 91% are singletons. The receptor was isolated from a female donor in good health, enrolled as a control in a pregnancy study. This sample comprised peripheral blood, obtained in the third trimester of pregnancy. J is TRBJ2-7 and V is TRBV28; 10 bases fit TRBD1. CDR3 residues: CASSIGTGVRYEQYF. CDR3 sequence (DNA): TGTGCCAGCAGTATAGGGACAGGGGTTAGGTACGAGCAGTACTTC.